This TCR beta chain came from a study of T cell repertoires in cytomegalovirus infection. Study at large: Used in the study were CMV epitopes, some recently identified and HLA-C-restricted, others well-studied and HLA-B-restricted. Shared public TCR beta signatures pointed to both CMV infection and a matching HLA type.

This clonotype has a handful of counts. As yet, its antigen is unknown. TCRdb reanalysed the reads using MiXCR and keeps one entry per CDR3 protein. The data hold fewer than 1,000,000 distinct CDR3 sequences, with roughly 30% observed a single time. Overall study results and limits: Pooled public TCR beta family frequency picked out CMV carriers with the relevant HLA. It was HLA-C-restricted CMV-specific TCR beta clonotypes that dominated the response ex vivo.

This CDR3 is built from 18 residues. In germline, CDR1 is MGHRA, CDR2 YSYEKL. J gave up 4 bases and V 3 bases, and 10 bases lay outside the gene matches. This sequence originates from a human donor in good health (CMV status not recorded). Some clones in this sample may be carry-over from other donors' samples. This specimen was cultured CD8+ T cells from PBMCs, taken from culture after CMV antigen stimulation. This chain connects TRBV4-1 to TRBJ2-1; 12 bases align to TRBD1. CDR3 in amino acids: CASSQGQGALTRYNEQFF. The CDR3 bases are TGCGCCAGCAGCCAGGGACAGGGGGCGCTTACCCGGTACAATGAGCAGTTCTTC.